A selection of T cell receptor beta chains follows, all from one sample in a study of blood T cell repertoires in COVID-19. Produced via immunoSEQ multiplex PCR; TCRdb's table is partial and in-frame only. Among about 180,000 clones listed, 65% to 90% were seen once. Specimen: peripheral blood. These TCRs come from a man between 50 and 59 years old with active or convalescent COVID-19. Each CDR3 is given with its conserved first and last residue. D genes are given only for firm matches. The listing skips clone size in some rows; elsewhere it reads once, few, many or a size class.

V gene: TRBV29-1
CDR3 length: 16
clone size: .
D gene: .
J gene: TRBJ2-2
CDR3 DNA: TGCAGCGTTGAAGTTAGGGGCAGGGACTACACCGGGGAGCTGTTTTTT
CDR3 protein: CSVEVRGRDYTGELFF

V gene: TRBV19
CDR3 length: 16
clone size: .
D gene: .
J gene: TRBJ1-1
CDR3 DNA: TGTGCCAGTTCCACAGGCCGACCCTTTTTGCACACTGAAGCTTTCTTT
CDR3 protein: CASSTGRPFLHTEAFF

V gene: TRBV27
CDR3 length: 16
clone size: .
D gene: .
J gene: TRBJ2-3
CDR3 DNA: TGTGCCAGCAGGAGAGGGCTAGCGCTTGAAGCGGATACGCAGTATTTT
CDR3 protein: CASRRGLALEADTQYF

V gene: TRBV28
CDR3 length: 15
clone size: .
D gene: .
J gene: TRBJ2-3
CDR3 DNA: TGTGCCAGCAGTTTAGAGAGGGCTCGGACGGATACGCAGTATTTT
CDR3 protein: CASSLERARTDTQYF

V gene: TRBV21-1
CDR3 length: 17
clone size: .
D gene: .
J gene: TRBJ2-1
CDR3 DNA: TGTGCCAGCAGCCCCCGGGCCGGCGGGGGGGGTGCGAATGAGCAGTTCTTC
CDR3 protein: CASSPRAGGGGANEQFF

V gene: TRBV10-3
CDR3 length: 13
clone size: .
D gene: TRBD1
J gene: TRBJ1-5
CDR3 DNA: TGTGCCATCGGACAGGAGGGAAATCAGCCCCAGCATTTT
CDR3 protein: CAIGQEGNQPQHF

V gene: TRBV27
CDR3 length: 15
clone size: .
D gene: TRBD1
J gene: TRBJ2-7
CDR3 DNA: TGTGCCAGCAGAATATCCCGGACAGGTACCTACGAGCAGTACTTC
CDR3 protein: CASRISRTGTYEQYF

V gene: TRBV9
CDR3 length: 15
clone size: .
D gene: TRBD1
J gene: TRBJ2-3
CDR3 DNA: TGTGCCAGCAGCGACAGGGGGCGCCGCACAGATACGCAGTATTTT
CDR3 protein: CASSDRGRRTDTQYF

V gene: TRBV3-1/TRBV3-2
CDR3 length: 15
clone size: .
D gene: .
J gene: TRBJ2-2
CDR3 DNA: TGTGCCAGCAGCCCCGATCCGGGTAACACCGGGGAGCTGTTTTTT
CDR3 protein: CASSPDPGNTGELFF

V gene: TRBV29-1
CDR3 length: 11
clone size: .
D gene: .
J gene: TRBJ1-2
CDR3 DNA: TGCAGCGTTGAAAGAGGCTATGGCTACACCTTC
CDR3 protein: CSVERGYGYTF

V gene: TRBV29-1
CDR3 length: 15
clone size: .
D gene: TRBD1
J gene: TRBJ2-1
CDR3 DNA: TGCAGCGTCGAACCTTACAGGGGAGAGCACAATGAGCAGTTCTTC
CDR3 protein: CSVEPYRGEHNEQFF

V gene: TRBV7-3
CDR3 length: 19
clone size: .
D gene: TRBD2
J gene: TRBJ2-5
CDR3 DNA: TGTGCCAGCAGCTTTTCAGGGACTAGCGGGAGGGCATTCCAAGAGACCCAGTACTTC
CDR3 protein: CASSFSGTSGRAFQETQYF

V gene: TRBV11-3
CDR3 length: 17
clone size: once
D gene: TRBD2
J gene: TRBJ2-1
CDR3 DNA: TGTGCCAGCAGCTCCCGCGGAGGTAGCGGGAGTTACAATGAGCAGTTCTTC
CDR3 protein: CASSSRGGSGSYNEQFF

V gene: TRBV7-2
CDR3 length: 14
clone size: .
D gene: .
J gene: TRBJ1-1
CDR3 DNA: TGTGCCAGCAGCCCAGAACAGTTGAACACTGAAGCTTTCTTT
CDR3 protein: CASSPEQLNTEAFF

V gene: TRBV7-9
CDR3 length: 12
clone size: .
D gene: .
J gene: TRBJ1-2
CDR3 DNA: TGTGCCAGCAGCCTGCGGGATGGCGGCTACACCTTC
CDR3 protein: CASSLRDGGYTF

V gene: TRBV11-2
CDR3 length: 15
clone size: .
D gene: .
J gene: TRBJ2-4
CDR3 DNA: TGTGCCAGCAGCTTTGGCGGGGTAGCCAAAAACATTCAGTACTTC
CDR3 protein: CASSFGGVAKNIQYF

V gene: TRBV24-1
CDR3 length: 13
clone size: .
D gene: TRBD1
J gene: TRBJ1-2
CDR3 DNA: TGTGCCATTTCCGACAGGGGGCAATATGGCTACACCTTC
CDR3 protein: CAISDRGQYGYTF

V gene: TRBV5-5
CDR3 length: 14
clone size: .
D gene: .
J gene: TRBJ2-5
CDR3 DNA: TGTGCCAGCAGCTTGGCTCAGGGCCAAGAGACCCAGTACTTC
CDR3 protein: CASSLAQGQETQYF

V gene: TRBV4-2
CDR3 length: 12
clone size: .
D gene: TRBD1
J gene: TRBJ1-2
CDR3 DNA: TGTGCCAGCAATACAGGGGAGGCTGGCTACACCTTC
CDR3 protein: CASNTGEAGYTF

V gene: TRBV27
CDR3 length: 14
clone size: .
D gene: .
J gene: TRBJ1-4
CDR3 DNA: TGTGCCAGCGGTCGGGACAACCTCGTAGAAAAACTGTTTTTT
CDR3 protein: CASGRDNLVEKLFF

V gene: TRBV4-1
CDR3 length: 12
clone size: .
D gene: .
J gene: TRBJ2-3
CDR3 DNA: TGCGCCAGCAGCCAGTACACAGATACGCAGTATTTT
CDR3 protein: CASSQYTDTQYF

V gene: TRBV4-2
CDR3 length: 15
clone size: few
D gene: .
J gene: TRBJ1-6
CDR3 DNA: TGTGCCAGCAGCCAACTACAGGGATTAGATTCACCCCTCCACTTT
CDR3 protein: CASSQLQGLDSPLHF

V gene: TRBV14
CDR3 length: 15
clone size: .
D gene: .
J gene: TRBJ2-7
CDR3 DNA: TGTGCCAGCAGGGCAGCGGGCCCGAGCTCCTACGAGCAGTACTTC
CDR3 protein: CASRAAGPSSYEQYF

V gene: TRBV19
CDR3 length: 13
clone size: .
D gene: TRBD1
J gene: TRBJ1-1
CDR3 DNA: TGTGCCAGTAGTGTACAGGGGGCGACTGAAGCTTTCTTT
CDR3 protein: CASSVQGATEAFF

V gene: TRBV7-2
CDR3 length: 14
clone size: .
D gene: TRBD2
J gene: TRBJ2-1
CDR3 DNA: TGTGCCAGCACCGGGACTAGCGGATACAATGAGCAGTTCTTC
CDR3 protein: CASTGTSGYNEQFF

V gene: TRBV28
CDR3 length: 15
clone size: .
D gene: .
J gene: TRBJ1-3
CDR3 DNA: TGTGCCAGCAGCCCCCCGGGGTCCCCTGGAAACACCATATATTTT
CDR3 protein: CASSPPGSPGNTIYF

V gene: TRBV28
CDR3 length: 14
clone size: once
D gene: .
J gene: TRBJ2-7
CDR3 DNA: TGTGCCAGCGGATCCTTCGGCGGTTCGTACGAGCAGTACTTC
CDR3 protein: CASGSFGGSYEQYF

V gene: TRBV11-2
CDR3 length: 11
clone size: .
D gene: .
J gene: TRBJ1-4
CDR3 DNA: TGTGCCAGCAGCTTTACAGAAAAACTGTTTTTT
CDR3 protein: CASSFTEKLFF

V gene: TRBV9
CDR3 length: 14
clone size: .
D gene: TRBD1
J gene: TRBJ1-2
CDR3 DNA: TGTGCCAGCAGCTTATCGACAGGGCTGGATGGCTACACCTTC
CDR3 protein: CASSLSTGLDGYTF

V gene: TRBV12-3/TRBV12-4
CDR3 length: 13
clone size: .
D gene: .
J gene: TRBJ2-7
CDR3 DNA: TGTGCCAGCAGTTTCGACAGGTCCTACGAGCAGTACTTC
CDR3 protein: CASSFDRSYEQYF

V gene: TRBV4-1
CDR3 length: 14
clone size: .
D gene: .
J gene: TRBJ1-1
CDR3 DNA: TGCGCCAGCAGCCCCCCCCGGGTGAGGACTGAAGCTTTCTTT
CDR3 protein: CASSPPRVRTEAFF

V gene: TRBV9
CDR3 length: 17
clone size: .
D gene: TRBD2
J gene: TRBJ2-5
CDR3 DNA: TGTGCCAGCAGCGTCCCGGGACTAGCGGGAGGGGAAGAGACCCAGTACTTC
CDR3 protein: CASSVPGLAGGEETQYF

V gene: TRBV27
CDR3 length: 13
clone size: few
D gene: TRBD1
J gene: TRBJ1-2
CDR3 DNA: TGTGCCAGTTGGGACAGGGGCAACTATGGCTACACCTTC
CDR3 protein: CASWDRGNYGYTF

V gene: TRBV30
CDR3 length: 13
clone size: .
D gene: .
J gene: TRBJ2-3
CDR3 DNA: TGTGCCTGGAGGCAGGCTGGCGCTGGATGGCAGTATTTT
CDR3 protein: CAWRQAGAGWQYF

V gene: TRBV15
CDR3 length: 15
clone size: .
D gene: TRBD1
J gene: TRBJ2-2
CDR3 DNA: TGTGCCACCAGCAGAGCCGTGACAGGGGCCGGGGAGCTGTTTTTT
CDR3 protein: CATSRAVTGAGELFF

V gene: TRBV6-5
CDR3 length: 15
clone size: .
D gene: TRBD2
J gene: TRBJ2-1
CDR3 DNA: TGTGCCAGCAGGACTAGCGGGAGCTCCTACAATGAGCAGTTCTTC
CDR3 protein: CASRTSGSSYNEQFF